The TCR beta chain under discussion was sequenced for a study of blood T cell repertoires in COVID-19. Study as a whole: The samples span acute and convalescent COVID-19 from the United States, Italy and Spain. The analysed material was cDNA or gDNA that came from T cells, B-cell-depleted T cells, or PBMCs.

Authors' analysis steps: Quantification of nucleated cells was approximated via reference gene primer amplification. Generated by immunoSEQ multiplex PCR, the TCRdb table keeps only in-frame clones and is missing some. The DNA was the basis for D and trimming; V, J and clone size are from that table. The table lists tens of thousands of clones, roughly 82% of them singletons. There are 14 residues in the CDR3. Germline values: CDR1 SGHRS, CDR2 YFSETQ. V lost 4 bases, J lost 8 bases, and 8 bases stayed unmatched. This clone occurred a few times. Sequencing used peripheral blood. The V call is TRBV5-1, the J call TRBJ2-1; TRBD2 matches 8 bases. The source is a man at least 80 years old with active or convalescent COVID-19. The CDR3 reads CASSPSGYSYEQFF. The CDR3 bases are TGCGCCAGCAGCCCTAGCGGGTATAGCTATGAGCAGTTCTTC. The variable domain in full, completed from reference TRBV5-1 and TRBJ2-1, reads KAGVTQTPRYLIKTRGQQVTLSCSPISGHRSVSWYQQTPGQGLQFLFEYFSETQRNKGNFPGRFSGRQFSNSRSEMNVSTLELGDSALYLCASSPSGYSYEQFFGPGTRLTVL.